The T cell receptor (beta chain) under discussion was sequenced for a study of cytomegalovirus exposure and HLA in healthy donors. Study-level information: Among several hundred genotyped donors, around 77% fell in the Caucasian-associated ancestry cluster. Study results and limitations: The classifier reportedly diagnosed cytomegalovirus status with high specificity and sensitivity. Researchers left out some V segments, among them TRBV6-2 and TRBV6-3, as indistinguishable. Being productive about 87% or about 30% of the time was typical of most TCR beta V segments in an earlier analysis.

The CDR3 covers 20 residues. V was shortened by 1 base and J by 1 base, with 25 bases between the two germline ends. Germline CDR1 is MRHNA and CDR2 is SNTAGT. Remarks on this clone: Its antigen remains unidentified.

The PCR had 60 Vbeta and 13 Jbeta primers. Measured with immunoSEQ multiplex PCR; TCRdb has only the in-frame clones, and not every one. The data show about 170,000 clones, with about 65% seen just once and approximately 6.9% held by the top ten. The receptor's source is a man aged 35-49 years in good health and CMV-seropositive. The rearrangement joins TRBV6-4 to TRBJ2-5, with a weak D call TRBD2 (7 bases). Sequencing was performed on PBMCs. The DNA of the CDR3 is TGTGCCAGCAGTGACTGGAACAGGGCTAGCGGAAAGGTAATCCAAGAGACCCAGTACTTC. Translation gives CASSDWNRASGKVIQETQYF.